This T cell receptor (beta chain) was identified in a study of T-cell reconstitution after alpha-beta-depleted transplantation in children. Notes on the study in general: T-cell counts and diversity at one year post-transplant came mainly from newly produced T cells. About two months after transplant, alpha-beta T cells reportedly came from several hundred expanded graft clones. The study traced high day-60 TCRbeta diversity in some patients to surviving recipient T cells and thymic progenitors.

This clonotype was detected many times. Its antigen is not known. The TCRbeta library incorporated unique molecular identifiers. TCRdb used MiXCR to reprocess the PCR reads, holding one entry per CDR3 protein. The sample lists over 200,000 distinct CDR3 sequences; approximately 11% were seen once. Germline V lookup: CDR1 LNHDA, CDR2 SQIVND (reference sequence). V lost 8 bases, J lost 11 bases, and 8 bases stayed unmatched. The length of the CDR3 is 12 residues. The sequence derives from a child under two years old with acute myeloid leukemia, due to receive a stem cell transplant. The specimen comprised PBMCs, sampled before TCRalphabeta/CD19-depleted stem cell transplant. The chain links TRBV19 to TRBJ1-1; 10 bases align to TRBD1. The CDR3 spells CASLPPGQGAFF. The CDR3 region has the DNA TGTGCCAGTCTTCCCCCGGGACAGGGGGCTTTCTTT.